This T cell receptor beta chain was documented in a study of blood T cell repertoires in COVID-19. The protocol was immunoSEQ multiplex PCR, while the TCRdb copy is restricted to in-frame clones and leaves out a portion. The table has around 200,000 clones, more than 85% seen once; the top ten hold around 6.5%. This CDR3 contains 15 residues. V shed 2 bases, J shed 4 bases, and the junction held 1 base outside the gene matches. Germline CDR1 reads SGDLS; CDR2 reads YYNGEE. The chain links TRBV9 to TRBJ2-2, with 11 bases identical to TRBD2. Specimen: peripheral blood. This receptor was identified in a woman over 75 in a cohort sampled during active or convalescent COVID-19. CDR3 amino acids: CASSVSGGATGELFF. The CDR3 DNA is TGTGCCAGCAGCGTTAGCGGGGGGGCCACCGGGGAGCTGTTTTTT.